A selection of T cell receptor beta chains follows, all from one sample in a study of blood T cell repertoires in COVID-19. Some clones are missing from TCRdb's copy, which holds only in-frame ones; the method was immunoSEQ multiplex PCR. The sample shows approximately 160,000 clones, less than 90% of them seen only once. The sequenced material came from PBMCs or T cells enriched from blood (not recorded which). The source of these receptors is a woman between 50 and 59 years old who had recovered from COVID-19. Each CDR3 is given without its conserved first and last residue.

>TRBJ1-2|TRBV6-6
ASSYSKGNYGYT
>TRBJ2-1|TRBV3-1/TRBV3-2
ASSQNLAGGGEQF
>TRBJ2-5|TRBV7-2
ASSRQLQETQY
>TRBJ2-2|TRBV9
ASSVGGTSGRSGTGELF
>TRBJ1-1|TRBV12-3/TRBV12-4
ASSLTHGGSAF
>TRBJ2-1|TRBV9
ASSPFDGVGNNEQF
>TRBJ1-1|TRBV19
ASSPTGTTEAF
>TRBJ2-4|TRBV29-1
SVEGTGVNIQY
>TRBJ2-1|TRBV7-7
ASSSGQGSTHEQF
>TRBJ2-5|TRBV20-1
SARNRETQY
>TRBJ1-5|TRBV19
ASKVTGHQPQH
>TRBJ2-5|TRBV6-6
ASSIAGRRETQY
>TRBJ2-1|TRBV7-2
ASSLSPLAGGNEQF
>TRBJ1-1|TRBV9
ASSVGQGVSEAF
>TRBJ2-1|TRBV6-5
ASRPGLAGTNEQF
>TRBJ2-5|TRBV19
SSGGELGETQY
>TRBJ2-3|TRBV19
ASSKLAGGRTDTQY
>TRBJ2-3|TRBV30
AWTKGGAGVSDTQY
>TRBJ2-2|TRBV6-5
ASSYSIGVTGELF
>TRBJ2-1|TRBV6-5
ASSPRQGRNEQF
>TRBJ2-6|TRBV3-1/TRBV3-2
ASSQPPREGAGANVLT
>TRBJ2-2|TRBV7-7
ASSLVPPTGTAYTGELF
>TRBJ1-2|TRBV6-5
ASSETRLSYGYT
>TRBJ1-5|TRBV7-9
ASSSGTGGSQPQH
>TRBJ2-5|TRBV5-4
ASSFSGTQY
>TRBJ1-5|TRBV6-6
ASRTTGVTRNQPQH
>TRBJ2-5|TRBV27
ASSLSAREGTQY
>TRBJ2-5|TRBV5-6
ASSLRETQY
>TRBJ1-3|TRBV6-1
ASSEWPGNTIY
>TRBJ1-5|TRBV7-6
ASSYYAGQGQPQH
>TRBJ2-3|TRBV5-1
ASSSGQGLLSSTDTQY
>TRBJ2-5|TRBV7-2
ASSLRGLETQY
>TRBJ2-5|TRBV28
ASSSAARAGGETQY
>TRBJ1-5|TRBV7-2
ASSLARENQPQH
>TRBJ1-4|TRBV27
ASRTRVATNEKLF
>TRBJ1-6|TRBV7-9
ASSLAPSSPLH
>TRBJ2-3|TRBV4-1
ASSQELGRVSTDTQY
>TRBJ1-5|TRBV5-6
ASSLGQGEPQH
>TRBJ1-2|TRBV28
AITSGGFDGYT
>TRBJ1-1|TRBV10-3
AISGDGQGPAF
>TRBJ1-4|TRBV27
ASSQGTGGALGEKLF
>TRBJ1-6|TRBV14
ASSQELNSPLH
>TRBJ2-3|TRBV23-1
ASSRPGI
>TRBJ2-5|TRBV3-1/TRBV3-2
ASSTRTSGETQY
>TRBJ2-3|TRBV28
ASSPTSGDTQY
>TRBJ1-1|TRBV4-2
ASSQEGGSHTEAF
>TRBJ1-2|TRBV2
ASTPRTGGYGYT
>TRBJ2-1|TRBV5-1
ASSPRTGVYEQF
>TRBJ1-3|TRBV19
ASSISGQTGNTIY
>TRBJ2-5|TRBV7-2
ASSGGRAVETQY
>TRBJ2-1|TRBV10-1
ASSDYGLAGGRGLGYEQF
>TRBJ1-3|TRBV7-8
ASSPARAAGNTIY
>TRBJ2-5|TRBV3-1/TRBV3-2
ASNGLARETQY
>TRBJ1-1|TRBV5-1
ASSLVGMEDTEAF
>TRBJ2-4|TRBV27
ASSLRGQNIQY
>TRBJ1-3|TRBV5-1
ASSLGQGFGGNTIY
>TRBJ1-1|TRBV24-1
ATSDPRVAEAF
>TRBJ2-5|TRBV27
ASSRSRGAGEETQY
>TRBJ2-3|TRBV27
ASLSSTGALTDTQY